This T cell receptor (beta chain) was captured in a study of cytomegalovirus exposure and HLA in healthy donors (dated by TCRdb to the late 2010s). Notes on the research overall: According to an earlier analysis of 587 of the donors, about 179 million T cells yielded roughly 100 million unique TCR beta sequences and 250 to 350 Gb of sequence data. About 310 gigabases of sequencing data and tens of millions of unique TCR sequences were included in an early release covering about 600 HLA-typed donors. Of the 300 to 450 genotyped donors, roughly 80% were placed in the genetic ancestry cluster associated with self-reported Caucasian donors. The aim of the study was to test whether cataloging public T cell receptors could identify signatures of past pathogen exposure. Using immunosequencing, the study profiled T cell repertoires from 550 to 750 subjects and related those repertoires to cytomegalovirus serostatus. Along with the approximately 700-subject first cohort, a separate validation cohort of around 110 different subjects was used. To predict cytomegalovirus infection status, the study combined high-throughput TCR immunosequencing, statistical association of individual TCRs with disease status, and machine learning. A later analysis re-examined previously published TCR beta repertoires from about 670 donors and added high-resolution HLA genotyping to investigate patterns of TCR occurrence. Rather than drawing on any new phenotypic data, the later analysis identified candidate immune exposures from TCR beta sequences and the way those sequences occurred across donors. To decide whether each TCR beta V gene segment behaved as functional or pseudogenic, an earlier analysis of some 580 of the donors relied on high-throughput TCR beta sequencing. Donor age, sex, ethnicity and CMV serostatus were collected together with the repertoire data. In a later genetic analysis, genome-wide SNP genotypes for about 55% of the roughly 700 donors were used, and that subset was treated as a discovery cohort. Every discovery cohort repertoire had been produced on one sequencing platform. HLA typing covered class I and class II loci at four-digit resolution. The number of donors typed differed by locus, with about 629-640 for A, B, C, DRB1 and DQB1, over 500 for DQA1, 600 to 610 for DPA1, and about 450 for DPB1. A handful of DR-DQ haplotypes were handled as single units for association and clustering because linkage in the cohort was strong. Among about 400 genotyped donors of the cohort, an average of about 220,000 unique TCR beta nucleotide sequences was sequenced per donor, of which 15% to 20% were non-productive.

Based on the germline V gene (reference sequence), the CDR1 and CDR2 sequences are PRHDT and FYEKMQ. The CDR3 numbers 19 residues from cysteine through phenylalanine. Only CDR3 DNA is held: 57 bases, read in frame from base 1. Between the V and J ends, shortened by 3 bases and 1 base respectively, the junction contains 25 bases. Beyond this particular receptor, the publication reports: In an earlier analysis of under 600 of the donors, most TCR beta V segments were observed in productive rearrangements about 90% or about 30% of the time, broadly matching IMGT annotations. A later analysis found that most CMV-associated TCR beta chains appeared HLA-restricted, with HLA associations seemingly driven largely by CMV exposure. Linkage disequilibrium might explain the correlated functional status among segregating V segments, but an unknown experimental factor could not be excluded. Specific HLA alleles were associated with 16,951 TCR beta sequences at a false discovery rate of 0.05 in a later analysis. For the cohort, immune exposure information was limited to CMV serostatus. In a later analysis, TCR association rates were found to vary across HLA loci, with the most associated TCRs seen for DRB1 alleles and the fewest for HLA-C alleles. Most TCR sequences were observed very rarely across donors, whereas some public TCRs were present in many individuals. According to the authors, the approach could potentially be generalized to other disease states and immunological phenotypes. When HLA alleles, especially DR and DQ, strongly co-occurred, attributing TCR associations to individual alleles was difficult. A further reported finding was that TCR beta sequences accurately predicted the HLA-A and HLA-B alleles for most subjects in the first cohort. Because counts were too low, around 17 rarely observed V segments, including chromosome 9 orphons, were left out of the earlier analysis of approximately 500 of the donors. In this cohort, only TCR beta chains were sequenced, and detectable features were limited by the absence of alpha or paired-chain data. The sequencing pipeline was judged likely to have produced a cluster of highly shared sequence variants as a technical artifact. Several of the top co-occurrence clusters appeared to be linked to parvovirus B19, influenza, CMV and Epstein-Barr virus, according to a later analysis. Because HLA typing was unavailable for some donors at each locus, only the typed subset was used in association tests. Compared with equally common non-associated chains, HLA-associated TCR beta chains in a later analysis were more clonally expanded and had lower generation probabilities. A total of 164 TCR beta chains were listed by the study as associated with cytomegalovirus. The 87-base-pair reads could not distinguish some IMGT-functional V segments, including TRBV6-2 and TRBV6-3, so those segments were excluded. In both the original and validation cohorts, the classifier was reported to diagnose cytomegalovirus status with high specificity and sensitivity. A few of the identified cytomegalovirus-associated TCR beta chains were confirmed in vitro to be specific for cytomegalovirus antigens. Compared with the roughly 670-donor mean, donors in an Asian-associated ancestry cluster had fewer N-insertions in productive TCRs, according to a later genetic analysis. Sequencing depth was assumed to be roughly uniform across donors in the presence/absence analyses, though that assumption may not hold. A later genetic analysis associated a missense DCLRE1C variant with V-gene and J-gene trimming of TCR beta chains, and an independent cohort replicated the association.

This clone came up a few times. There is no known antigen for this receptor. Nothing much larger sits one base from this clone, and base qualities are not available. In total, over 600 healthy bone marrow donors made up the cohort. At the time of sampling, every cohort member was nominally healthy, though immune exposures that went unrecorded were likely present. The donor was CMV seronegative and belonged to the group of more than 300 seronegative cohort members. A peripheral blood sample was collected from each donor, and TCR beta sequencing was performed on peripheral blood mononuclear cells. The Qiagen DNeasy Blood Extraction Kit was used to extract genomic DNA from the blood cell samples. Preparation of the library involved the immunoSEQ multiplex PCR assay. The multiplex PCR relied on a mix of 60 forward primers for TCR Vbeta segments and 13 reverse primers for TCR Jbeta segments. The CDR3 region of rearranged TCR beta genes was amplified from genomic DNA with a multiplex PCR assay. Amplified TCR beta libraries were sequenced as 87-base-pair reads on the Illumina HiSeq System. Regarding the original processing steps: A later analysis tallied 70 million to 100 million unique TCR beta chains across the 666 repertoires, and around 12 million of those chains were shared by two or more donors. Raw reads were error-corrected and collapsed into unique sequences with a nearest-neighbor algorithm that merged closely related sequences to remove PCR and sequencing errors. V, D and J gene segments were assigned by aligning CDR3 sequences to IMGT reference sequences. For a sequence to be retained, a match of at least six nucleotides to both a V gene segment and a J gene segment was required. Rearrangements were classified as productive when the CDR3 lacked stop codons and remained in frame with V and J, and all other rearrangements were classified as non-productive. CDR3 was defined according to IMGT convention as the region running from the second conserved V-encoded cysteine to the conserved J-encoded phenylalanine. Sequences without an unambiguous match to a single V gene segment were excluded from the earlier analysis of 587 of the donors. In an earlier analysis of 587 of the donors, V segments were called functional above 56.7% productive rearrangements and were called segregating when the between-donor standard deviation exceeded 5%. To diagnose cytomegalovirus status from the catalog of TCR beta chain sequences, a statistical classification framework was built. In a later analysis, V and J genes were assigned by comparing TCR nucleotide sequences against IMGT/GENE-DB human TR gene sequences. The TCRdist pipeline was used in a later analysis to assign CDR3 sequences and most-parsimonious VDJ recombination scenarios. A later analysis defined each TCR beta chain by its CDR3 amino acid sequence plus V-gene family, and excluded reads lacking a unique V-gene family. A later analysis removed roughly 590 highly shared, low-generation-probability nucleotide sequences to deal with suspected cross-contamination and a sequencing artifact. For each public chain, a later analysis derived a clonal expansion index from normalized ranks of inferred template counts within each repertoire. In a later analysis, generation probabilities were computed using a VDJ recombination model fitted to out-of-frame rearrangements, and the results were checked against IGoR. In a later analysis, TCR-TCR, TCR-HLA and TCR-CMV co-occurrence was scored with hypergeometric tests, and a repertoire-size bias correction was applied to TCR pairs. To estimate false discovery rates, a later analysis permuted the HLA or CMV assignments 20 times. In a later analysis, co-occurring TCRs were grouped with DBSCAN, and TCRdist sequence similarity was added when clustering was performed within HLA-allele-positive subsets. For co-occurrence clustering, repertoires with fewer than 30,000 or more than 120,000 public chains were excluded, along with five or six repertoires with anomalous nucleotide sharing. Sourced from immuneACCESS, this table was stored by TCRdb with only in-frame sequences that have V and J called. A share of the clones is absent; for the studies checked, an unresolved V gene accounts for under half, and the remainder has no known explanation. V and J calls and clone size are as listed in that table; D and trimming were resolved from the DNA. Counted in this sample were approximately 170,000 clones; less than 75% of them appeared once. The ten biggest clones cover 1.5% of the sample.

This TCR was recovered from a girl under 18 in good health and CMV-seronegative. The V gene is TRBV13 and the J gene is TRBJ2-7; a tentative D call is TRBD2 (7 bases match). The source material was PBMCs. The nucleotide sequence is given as TGTGCCAGCAGCTTGATAGGGGGGGGGAGGCTAGCGCCTTCCTACGAGCAGTACTTC. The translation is CASSLIGGGRLAPSYEQYF.